The rows below give T cell receptor beta chains drawn from one sample of a study of CD8 T cells in ankylosing spondylitis. Each CDR3 protein is one row after TCRdb ran MiXCR on the 5' RACE reads. The sample has more than 150,000 distinct CDR3 sequences, roughly 20% seen once; the top ten hold 4.3%. Sequencing used blood, either unsorted or a sorted T cell fraction (not recorded which). The source of these receptors is a male donor under 30 with ankylosing spondylitis or in good health (not recorded which). The CDR3 runs from the conserved cysteine through the conserved F or W. D genes are given only for firm matches. Expanded clones are given a class, and other clones once, few, many or no size at all.

v_call	j_call	clone_size	d_call	cdr3_nt	cdr3_aa
TRBV20-1	TRBJ2-1	many	-	TGCAGTGCTACGGTTTTCGGACAGAGCTACAATGAGCAGTTCTTC	CSATVFGQSYNEQFF
TRBV2	TRBJ1-2	-	-	TGTGCCAGCACGATTGGATATGGCTACACCTTC	CASTIGYGYTF
TRBV20-1	TRBJ2-3	many	-	TGCAGTGCTAGTGGACGGGGCGGGCCCTCGGATACGCAGTATTTT	CSASGRGGPSDTQYF
TRBV2	TRBJ2-4	many	-	TGTGCCAGCGGCGGGGGACAGAGGACCGTACTAGCCAAAAACATTCAGTACTTC	CASGGGQRTVLAKNIQYF
TRBV5-1	TRBJ2-7	many	TRBD2	TGCGCCAGCAGCTGGGGACTAGCGGGAGGGCCTTCCTACGAGCAGTACTTC	CASSWGLAGGPSYEQYF
TRBV10-1	TRBJ2-1	few	TRBD2	TGCGCCAGCGGTGGACTAGCGGGAGATTCCTACAATGAGCAGTTCTTC	CASGGLAGDSYNEQFF
TRBV2	TRBJ2-1	few	-	TGTGCCAGCAGGCCTCAGCGTAACTCCTACAATGAGCAGTTCTTC	CASRPQRNSYNEQFF
TRBV7-9	TRBJ2-3	many	-	TGTGCCAGCAGCTTAGCGGGAGCGACAGATACGCAGTATTTT	CASSLAGATDTQYF
TRBV12-3/TRBV12-4	TRBJ2-4	many	-	TGTGCCAGCAACTCCGACAGGGCCAAAAACATTCAGTACTTC	CASNSDRAKNIQYF
TRBV24-1	TRBJ2-2	many	-	TGTGCCACCGGGGGGGGCGGAGCGTCCGGGGAGCTGTTTTTT	CATGGGGASGELFF
TRBV7-8	TRBJ1-2	many	-	TGTGCCAGCAGCGCAACAGGGCGCGGCTATGGCTACACCTTC	CASSATGRGYGYTF
TRBV5-1	TRBJ2-2	many	-	TGCGCCAGCACCCTCGGTAAGGCGGCGAACACCGGGGAGCTGTTTTTT	CASTLGKAANTGELFF
TRBV6-1	TRBJ2-2	many	TRBD2	TGTGCCAGCAGTGAGGCTAGCGGGAGGAGGGACACCGGGGAGCTGTTTTTT	CASSEASGRRDTGELFF
TRBV27	TRBJ2-7	many	-	TGTGCCAGCAGTTTAAAAGGGTCTTCCTACGAGCAGTACTTC	CASSLKGSSYEQYF
TRBV3-1	TRBJ1-5	many	-	TGTGCCAGCAGCCAAGCGGGTGGGCTCAATCAGCCCCAGCATTTT	CASSQAGGLNQPQHF
TRBV14	TRBJ2-1	many	-	TGTGCCAGCAGCTTCACTAGCCAGATCTGGTACAATGAGCAGTTCTTC	CASSFTSQIWYNEQFF
TRBV18	TRBJ2-7	many	-	TGTGCCAGCTCACGTGCGTCTGCCCACGAGCAGTACTTC	CASSRASAHEQYF
TRBV20-1	TRBJ2-5	many	-	TGCAGTGCTAGAGTTCTTGGACGGTGGCTACAAGAGACCCAGTACTTC	CSARVLGRWLQETQYF
TRBV5-5	TRBJ2-1	many	TRBD1	TGTGCCAGCAGCGATGACAGGGTCTATGAGCAGTTCTTC	CASSDDRVYEQFF
TRBV24-1	TRBJ2-1	-	TRBD1	TGTGCCACCAGTGGGATTAGCGGGACAGGGGATGAGCAGTTCTTC	CATSGISGTGDEQFF